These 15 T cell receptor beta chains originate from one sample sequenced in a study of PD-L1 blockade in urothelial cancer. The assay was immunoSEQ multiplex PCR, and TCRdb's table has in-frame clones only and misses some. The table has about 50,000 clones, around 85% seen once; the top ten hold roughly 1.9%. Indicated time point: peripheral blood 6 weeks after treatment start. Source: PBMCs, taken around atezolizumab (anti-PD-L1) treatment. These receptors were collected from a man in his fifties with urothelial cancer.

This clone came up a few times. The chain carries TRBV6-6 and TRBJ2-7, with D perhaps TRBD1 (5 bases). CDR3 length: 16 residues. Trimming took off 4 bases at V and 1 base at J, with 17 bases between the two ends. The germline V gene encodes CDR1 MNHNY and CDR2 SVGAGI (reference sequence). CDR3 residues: CASSSPTVGVSYEQYF. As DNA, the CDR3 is TGTGCCAGCAGTTCCCCGACTGTAGGGGTATCCTACGAGCAGTACTTC.

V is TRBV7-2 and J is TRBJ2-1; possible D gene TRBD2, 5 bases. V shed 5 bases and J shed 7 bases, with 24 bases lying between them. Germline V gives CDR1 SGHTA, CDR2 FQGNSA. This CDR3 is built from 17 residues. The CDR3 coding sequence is TGTGCCAGCAGCAGAGGAGGTAGGGTCATTACGGGGAATGAGCAGTTCTTC. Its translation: CASSRGGRVITGNEQFF.

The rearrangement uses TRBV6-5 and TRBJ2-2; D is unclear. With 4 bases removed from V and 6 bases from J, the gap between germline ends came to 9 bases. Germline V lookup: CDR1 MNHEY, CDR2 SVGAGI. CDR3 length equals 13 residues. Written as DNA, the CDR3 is TGTGCCAGCAGTTCAGAGGTCCCCGGGGAGCTGTTTTTT. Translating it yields CASSSEVPGELFF.

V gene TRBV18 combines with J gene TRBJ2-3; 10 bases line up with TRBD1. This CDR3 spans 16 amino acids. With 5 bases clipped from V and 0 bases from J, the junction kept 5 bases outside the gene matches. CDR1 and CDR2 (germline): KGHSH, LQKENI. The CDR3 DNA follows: TGTGCCAGCTCAAGGGACAGGGGAATTAGCACAGATACGCAGTATTTT. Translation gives CASSRDRGISTDTQYF. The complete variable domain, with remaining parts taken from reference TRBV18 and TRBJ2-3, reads NAGVMQNPRHLVRRRGQEARLRCSPMKGHSHVYWYRQLPEEGLKFMVYLQKENIIDESGMPKERFSAEFPKEGPSILRIQQVVRGDSAAYFCASSRDRGISTDTQYFGPGTRLTVL.

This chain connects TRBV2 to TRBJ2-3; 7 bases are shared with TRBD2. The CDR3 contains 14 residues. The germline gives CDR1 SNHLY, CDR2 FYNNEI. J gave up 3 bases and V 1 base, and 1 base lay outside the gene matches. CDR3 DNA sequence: TGTGCCAGCAGTGAAGGACTAGCAACAGATACGCAGTATTTT. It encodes CASSEGLATDTQYF. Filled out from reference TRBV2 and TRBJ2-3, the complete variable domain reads EPEVTQTPSHQVTQMGQEVILRCVPISNHLYFYWYRQILGQKVEFLVSFYNNEISEKSEIFDDQFSVERPDGSNFTLKIRSTKLEDSAMYFCASSEGLATDTQYFGPGTRLTVL.

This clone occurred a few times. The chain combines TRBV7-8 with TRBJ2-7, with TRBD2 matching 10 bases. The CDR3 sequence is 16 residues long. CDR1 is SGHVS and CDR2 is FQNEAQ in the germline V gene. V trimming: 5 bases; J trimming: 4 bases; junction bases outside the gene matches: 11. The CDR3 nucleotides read TGTGCCAGCAGCCTAGGTCAGCGGGGGGGCCAATACGAGCAGTACTTC. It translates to CASSLGQRGGQYEQYF.

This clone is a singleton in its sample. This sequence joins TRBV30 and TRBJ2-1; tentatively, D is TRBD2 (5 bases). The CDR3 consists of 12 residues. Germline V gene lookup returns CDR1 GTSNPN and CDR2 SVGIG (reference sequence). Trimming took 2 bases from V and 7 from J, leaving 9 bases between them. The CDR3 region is CAWSRTRNEQFF. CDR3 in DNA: TGTGCCTGGAGTCGAACTAGGAATGAGCAGTTCTTC.

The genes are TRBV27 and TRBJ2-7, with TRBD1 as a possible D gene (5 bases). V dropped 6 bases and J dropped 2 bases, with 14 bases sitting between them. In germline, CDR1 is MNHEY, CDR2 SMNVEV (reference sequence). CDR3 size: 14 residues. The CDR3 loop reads CASSQNRSPYEQYF. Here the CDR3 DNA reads TGTGCCAGCAGCCAAAACAGGAGTCCCTACGAGCAGTACTTC.

The CDR3 protein is CASAVSNVLTF. The CDR3 DNA follows: TGTGCCAGCGCGGTCAGTAACGTCCTGACTTTC. This chain joins TRBV7-9 and TRBJ2-6; unclear D gene. Germline assignment: CDR1 SEHNR and CDR2 FQNEAQ (reference sequence). V lost 8 bases to trimming and J lost 10 bases, with 9 bases between them. CDR3 length: 11 residues.

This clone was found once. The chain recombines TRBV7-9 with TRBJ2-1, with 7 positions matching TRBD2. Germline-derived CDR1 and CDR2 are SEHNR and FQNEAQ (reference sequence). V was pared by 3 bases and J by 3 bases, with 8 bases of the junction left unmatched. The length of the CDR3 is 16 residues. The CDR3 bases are TGTGCCAGCAGCTTTACGAGTCTAGCGGTCTACAATGAGCAGTTCTTC. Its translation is CASSFTSLAVYNEQFF. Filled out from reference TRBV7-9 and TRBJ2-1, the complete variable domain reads DTGVSQNPRHKITKRGQNVTFRCDPISEHNRLYWYRQTLGQGPEFLTYFQNEAQLEKSRLLSDRFSAERPKGSFSTLEIQRTEQGDSAMYLCASSFTSLAVYNEQFFGPGTRLTVL.

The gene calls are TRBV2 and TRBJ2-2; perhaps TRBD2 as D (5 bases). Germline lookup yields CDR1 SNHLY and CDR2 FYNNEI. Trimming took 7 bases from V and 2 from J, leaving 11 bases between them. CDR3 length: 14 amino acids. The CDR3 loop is CASKERTNTGELFF. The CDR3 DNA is TGTGCCAGCAAGGAACGGACTAACACCGGGGAGCTGTTTTTT.

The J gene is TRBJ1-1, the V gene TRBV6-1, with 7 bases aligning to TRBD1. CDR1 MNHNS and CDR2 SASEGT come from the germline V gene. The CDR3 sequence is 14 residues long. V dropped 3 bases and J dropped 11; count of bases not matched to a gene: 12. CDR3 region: CASSDPSTGEYAFF. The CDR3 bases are TGTGCCAGCAGTGATCCCTCAACAGGGGAATACGCTTTCTTT.

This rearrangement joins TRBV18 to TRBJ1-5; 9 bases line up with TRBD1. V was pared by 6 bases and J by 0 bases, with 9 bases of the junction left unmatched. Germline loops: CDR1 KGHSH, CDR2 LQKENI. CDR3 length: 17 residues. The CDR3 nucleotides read TGTGCCAGCTCCCCCACCGGGACAGGGAATAGCAATCAGCCCCAGCATTTT. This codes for CASSPTGTGNSNQPQHF.

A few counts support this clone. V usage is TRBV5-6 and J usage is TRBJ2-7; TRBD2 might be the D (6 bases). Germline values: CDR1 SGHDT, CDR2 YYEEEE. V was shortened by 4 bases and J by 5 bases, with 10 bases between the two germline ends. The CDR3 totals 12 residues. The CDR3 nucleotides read TGTGCCAGCAGCCCGGAGGGCAACGAGCAGTACTTC. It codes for CASSPEGNEQYF.

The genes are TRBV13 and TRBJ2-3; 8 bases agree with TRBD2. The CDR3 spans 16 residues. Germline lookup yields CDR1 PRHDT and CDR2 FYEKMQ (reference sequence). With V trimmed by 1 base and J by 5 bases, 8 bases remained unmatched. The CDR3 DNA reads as TGTGCCAGCAGCTTAGTGGCGGGGGGCCCAAAAGATACGCAGTATTTT. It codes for CASSLVAGGPKDTQYF.